A single sample gave rise to the 25 T cell receptor beta chains below, sequenced in a study of regulatory T cells in long-lasting Graves disease. Arm-PCR of CDR3 regions and iRepertoire HTBI primers were used to build TCR beta libraries. TCRdb re-derived calls from the multiplex PCR reads in MiXCR, one entry per CDR3 protein. The data show 700,000 or so distinct CDR3 sequences, 25% to 35% seen once. As to time point: persistent/refractory GD, antithyroid drugs over 5 years with positive TRAb. The TCR library was prepared using RNA isolated from PBMCs. Sequencing was performed on peripheral blood mononuclear cells (PBMCs), taken when the disease was refractory, from a patient treated with antithyroid drugs. All receptors come from a female donor with Graves disease.

The chain couples TRBV5-6 to TRBJ1-2, with 7 nucleotides matching TRBD1. The CDR3 consists of 14 residues. V was pared by 7 bases and J by 0 bases, with 6 bases of the junction left unmatched. Looked up from germline, CDR1 is SGHDT and CDR2 is YYEEEE. The CDR3 DNA is TGTGCCAGCGCGACAGGGTCGGCTAACTATGGCTACACCTTC. It encodes CASATGSANYGYTF.

The table lists this clonotype with a few counts. V usage is TRBV19 and J usage is TRBJ1-5, with D perhaps TRBD1 (6 bases). Germline CDR1 reads LNHDA; CDR2 reads SQIVND (reference sequence). The CDR3 covers 12 residues. The V and J ends lost 10 bases and 7 bases respectively, with 14 bases between them. CDR3 sequence (DNA): TGTGCCACCAACGGACAGTCGCAGCCCCAGCATTTT. Residues: CATNGQSQPQHF.

The chain links TRBV6-6 to TRBJ1-5; D is undetermined. Germline V lookup: CDR1 MNHNY, CDR2 SVGAGI (reference sequence). CDR3 length: 14 residues. The V end lost 0 bases, the J end lost 3 bases, and 6 bases lay between the germline ends. CDR3: CASSYSDYNQPQHF. DNA of the CDR3: TGTGCCAGCAGTTACTCGGACTACAATCAGCCCCAGCATTTT.

The chain has TRBV29-1 and TRBJ2-5; 7 positions agree with TRBD2. After removal of 4 bases from V and 7 bases from J, the junction contained 9 bases not matched to a gene. CDR3 length equals 13 residues. From germline, CDR1 is SQVTM and CDR2 ANQGSEA. The CDR3 bases are TGCAGCGTTGTTCGGGACGAGCGGGGGACCCAGTACTTC. Translated, it gives CSVVRDERGTQYF. Complete variable domain (other parts from reference TRBV29-1 and TRBJ2-5): SAVISQKPSRDICQRGTSLTIQCQVDSQVTMMFWYRQQPGQSLTLIATANQGSEATYESGFVIDKFPISRPNLTFSTLTVSNMSPEDSSIYLCSVVRDERGTQYFGPGTRLLVL.

The chain joins TRBV6-1 to TRBJ2-7, with D perhaps being TRBD1 or TRBD2 (5 bases each). V was shortened by 4 bases and J by 3 bases, with 13 bases between the two germline ends. Germline V gives CDR1 MNHNS, CDR2 SASEGT. The CDR3 sequence is 14 residues long. DNA for the CDR3: TGTGCCAGCAGTGTGGGACGGACATACTACGAGCAGTACTTC. The encoded protein is CASSVGRTYYEQYF.

This clonotype has a handful of counts. The rearrangement joins TRBV20-1 to TRBJ2-3; the match to TRBD2 covers 9 bases. Germline V gene lookup returns CDR1 DFQATT and CDR2 SNEGSKA (reference sequence). The J segment lost 2 bases and the V segment lost 5 bases, leaving 11 bases of the junction unmatched. The CDR3 has 16 amino acids. The CDR3 loop is CSAGGGSGRSTDTQYF. In nucleotides, the CDR3 is TGCAGTGCTGGGGGAGGTAGCGGGAGATCCACAGATACGCAGTATTTT.

This clonotype came up a few times. V gene TRBV20-1 combines with J gene TRBJ1-5, with D tentatively TRBD1 (5 bases). This CDR3 contains 14 residues. Trimming cost V 1 base and J 6 bases, with 13 bases left between them. Germline values: CDR1 DFQATT, CDR2 SNEGSKA (reference sequence). CDR3 protein: CSARAGGEGQPQHF. CDR3 DNA: TGCAGTGCTAGAGCTGGAGGGGAAGGTCAGCCCCAGCATTTT.

This clonotype was seen more than once but under ten times. The genes are TRBV12-3 or TRBV12-4 and TRBJ1-1, with D unresolved. The CDR3 loop spans 12 amino acids. The V end was cut by 6 bases, the J end by 4 bases, with 9 bases between. The CDR3 spells CASRRSSTEAFF. As DNA, the CDR3 is TGTGCCAGCAGGCGGAGTTCCACTGAAGCTTTCTTT.

This clonotype was counted between two and nine times. This chain joins TRBV6-2 or TRBV6-3 and TRBJ2-7, with a possible D match to TRBD2 (5 bases). V gave up 2 bases and J gave up 1 base, with 15 bases separating them. Germline lookup yields CDR1 MNHEY and CDR2 SVGEGT. The CDR3 contains 16 residues. CDR3 sequence reads: CASSYSPGSISYEQYF. DNA of the CDR3: TGTGCCAGCAGTTACAGTCCGGGATCCATATCCTACGAGCAGTACTTC.

V gene TRBV6-2 or TRBV6-3 combines with J gene TRBJ2-2; 8 nucleotides match TRBD2. This CDR3 region has 16 residues. Germline CDR1 and CDR2: MNHEY and SVGEGT. V was clipped by 7 bases and J by 3 bases; unmatched bases: 10. CDR3 in amino acids: CASKTSGAVHTGELFF. DNA of the CDR3: TGTGCCAGCAAAACTAGCGGAGCGGTGCACACCGGGGAGCTGTTTTTT.

The chain recombines TRBV5-4 with TRBJ2-7, with D perhaps being TRBD1 or TRBD2 (5 bases each). The V end was cut by 4 bases, the J end by 3 bases, with 17 bases between. Germline-derived CDR1 and CDR2 are SGHNT and YYREEE (reference sequence). This CDR3 contains 15 residues. The CDR3 region is CASSQTPGPIYEQYF. CDR3 nucleotide sequence: TGTGCCAGCAGCCAGACCCCGGGACCCATCTACGAGCAGTACTTC.

The chain couples TRBV20-1 to TRBJ1-2, with TRBD1 identical over 8 bases. The ends lost 4 bases at V and 2 bases at J; junction bases unmatched: 3. In germline, CDR1 is DFQATT, CDR2 SNEGSKA (reference sequence). CDR3 length: 13 amino acids. The CDR3 coding sequence is TGCAGTGCTACCGACAGGGGCAACTATGGCTACACCTTC. This codes for CSATDRGNYGYTF.

This clonotype has just a few counts. The rearrangement joins TRBV20-1 to TRBJ1-5, with D possibly matching TRBD1 (5 bases). Germline-derived CDR1 and CDR2 are DFQATT and SNEGSKA (reference sequence). With 3 bases removed from V and 2 bases from J, the gap between germline ends came to 14 bases. The CDR3 runs 15 residues. CDR3 DNA: TGCAGTGCTAGTACAGGTCATGGTGGCAATCAGCCCCAGCATTTT. Translated, it gives CSASTGHGGNQPQHF.

This clonotype was counted only a few times. The chain uses TRBV25-1 and TRBJ1-6, with D hard to call. V dropped 5 bases and J dropped 6 bases, with 8 bases sitting between them. Germline CDR1 MGHDK, CDR2 SYGVNS. The CDR3 consists of 13 residues. CDR3 protein: CASSPGSNSPLHF. CDR3 sequence (DNA): TGTGCCAGCAGTCCCGGTAGTAATTCACCCCTCCACTTT.

The chain has TRBV6-1 and TRBJ1-1; 9 positions match TRBD1. This CDR3 contains 15 residues. Per the germline V gene, CDR1 is MNHNS and CDR2 is SASEGT. V lost 6 bases to trimming and J lost 8 bases; unmatched junction nucleotides: 13. CDR3: CASSVQGTGREEAFF. Here the CDR3 DNA reads TGTGCCAGCAGCGTGCAGGGGACAGGGCGGGAGGAAGCTTTCTTT.

This clonotype was recorded at least ten times. V and J are TRBV6-1 and TRBJ1-1, with D maybe TRBD1 (5 bases). Germline V gene sequence: CDR1 MNHNS, CDR2 SASEGT. The V gene lost 7 bases and the J gene lost 0 bases, with 12 bases spanning the gap. This CDR3 comprises 14 residues. CDR3 loop: CASMWGRMNTEAFF. CDR3 DNA: TGTGCCAGCATGTGGGGCAGAATGAACACTGAAGCTTTCTTT.

The V gene is TRBV5-1, the J gene TRBJ1-6; 8 bases fit TRBD1. This CDR3 contains 14 residues. V shed 3 bases and J 8 bases; nucleotides not matched to a gene: 4. CDR1 and CDR2 from the germline V gene are SGHRS and YFSETQ. CDR3 nucleotides: TGCGCCAGCAGCTCGGGACAGGACTATTCACCCCTCCACTTT. This translates into CASSSGQDYSPLHF.

This clonotype was detected ten times or more. The chain couples TRBV3-1 to TRBJ1-4; a weak D match, TRBD1 (5 bases). The V gene's germline CDR1 is LGHDT and CDR2 YNNKEL (reference sequence). This CDR3 comprises 13 residues. The V end lost 4 bases, the J end lost 8 bases, and 11 bases lay between the germline ends. In DNA form, the CDR3 reads TGTGCCAGCAGCCTCGGGACCCCCGAAAAACTGTTTTTT. This codes for CASSLGTPEKLFF.

The chain combines TRBV5-6 with TRBJ1-1; perhaps TRBD1 as D (6 bases). The CDR3 totals 14 residues. V lost 0 bases, J lost 6 bases, and 12 bases lay in between. Germline loops: CDR1 SGHDT, CDR2 YYEEEE. The chain's CDR3 is CASSLVSRGSEAFF. The CDR3 DNA is TGTGCCAGCAGCTTGGTTAGCAGGGGCTCTGAAGCTTTCTTT.

This clonotype was picked up a small number of times. Given a much more abundant clone one base away, this may be a read error. The J gene is TRBJ1-1, the V gene TRBV28; TRBD1 is a possible D gene (5 bases). Deletions cut 7 bases from V and 4 bases from J, with 10 bases between. The CDR3 loop spans 12 amino acids. Germline CDR1 and CDR2: MDHEN and SYDVKM. The CDR3 bases are TGTGCCAGCAATTCTGACAGCACTGAAGCTTTCTTT. As protein: CASNSDSTEAFF.

J is TRBJ1-1 and V is TRBV3-1; tentatively, D is TRBD1 (6 bases). The CDR3 has 15 residues. The germline V gene encodes CDR1 LGHDT and CDR2 YNNKEL (reference sequence). Trimming took 4 bases from V and 1 from J, leaving 13 bases between them. CDR3 DNA sequence: TGTGCCAGCAGCCCCCGGGGGGCTGGGAACACTGAAGCTTTCTTT. Protein sequence: CASSPRGAGNTEAFF.

This clonotype has more than one count but fewer than ten. The genes are TRBV12-5 and TRBJ2-2; 7 bases align to TRBD2. The CDR3 spans 14 residues. J was trimmed by 0 bases and V by 9 bases; bases with no gene match: 4. Germline CDR1 reads LGHNT; CDR2 reads FRNRAP. CDR3 DNA: TGTGCTAGCCAGCGGGACGCGAACACCGGGGAGCTGTTTTTT. Its translation is CASQRDANTGELFF.

The chain employs TRBV11-1 and TRBJ1-1; 8 bases agree with TRBD1. Germline-derived CDR1 and CDR2 are SGHAT and FQDESV (reference sequence). Unmatched junction bases numbered 6, after V lost 0 bases and J lost 3 bases. The CDR3 spans 16 residues. The CDR3 sequence is CASSLAGGQGHTEAFF. As DNA, the CDR3 is TGTGCCAGCAGCTTAGCGGGCGGACAGGGTCACACTGAAGCTTTCTTT.

This clonotype was recorded a few times. V is TRBV7-6 and J is TRBJ1-2, with a possible D match to TRBD1 (6 bases). Germline assignment: CDR1 SGHVS and CDR2 FNYEAQ. CDR3 length: 15 residues. V was trimmed by 1 base and J by 7 bases, leaving 16 bases between them. CDR3 nucleotide sequence: TGTGCCAGCAGCTTAGTGCCGGACAGTTTAAGTGGCTACACCTTC. Its protein product is CASSLVPDSLSGYTF.

This rearrangement joins TRBV6-5 to TRBJ2-7; D gene ambiguous. From germline, CDR1 is MNHEY and CDR2 SVGAGI. V was trimmed by 3 bases and J by 5 bases, leaving 17 bases between them. The CDR3 loop spans 15 amino acids. CDR3 sequence (DNA): TGTGCCAGCAGTTATCCCCCTTTGACTCACCACGAGCAGTACTTC. Its protein is CASSYPPLTHHEQYF.